The 18 T cell receptor beta chains given below trace back to one sample, sequenced in a study of blood T cell repertoires in COVID-19. Clones were read by immunoSEQ multiplex PCR, and TCRdb kept only the in-frame ones, dropping some. Among some 280,000 clones listed, 85% were seen once. Input material: peripheral blood. These receptors came from a woman between 45 and 60 years old with active or convalescent COVID-19.

The chain has TRBV18 and TRBJ2-1; TRBD1 agrees at 7 bases. The CDR3 is 19 amino acids. V lost 6 bases to trimming and J lost 1 base; unmatched junction nucleotides: 18. Germline CDR1 KGHSH, CDR2 LQKENI. CDR3 sequence: CASSPAYRGKANSYNEQFF. In DNA form, the CDR3 reads TGTGCCAGCTCCCCCGCGTACAGGGGCAAAGCCAATTCCTACAATGAGCAGTTCTTC.

V gene TRBV29-1 combines with J gene TRBJ1-2; 7 bases fit TRBD1. Germline V gene lookup returns CDR1 SQVTM and CDR2 ANQGSEA. The CDR3 loop spans 14 amino acids. V trimming: 6 bases; J trimming: 4 bases; junction bases outside the gene matches: 11. The DNA of the CDR3 is TGCAGCGTCTCCAAAAACAGGGGTAGCTATGGCTACACCTTC. Translated, it gives CSVSKNRGSYGYTF.

The V and J genes are TRBV5-1 and TRBJ2-3, with 14 bases lining up with TRBD2. CDR1 and CDR2 from the germline V gene are SGHRS and YFSETQ. V lost 4 bases and J lost 3; bases outside the gene matches: 4. The CDR3 is 16 amino acids. CDR3 bases: TGCGCCAGCAGCGGGACTAGCGGGAGTGCTACAGATACGCAGTATTTT. This gives the protein CASSGTSGSATDTQYF. Filled out from reference TRBV5-1 and TRBJ2-3, the complete variable domain reads KAGVTQTPRYLIKTRGQQVTLSCSPISGHRSVSWYQQTPGQGLQFLFEYFSETQRNKGNFPGRFSGRQFSNSRSEMNVSTLELGDSALYLCASSGTSGSATDTQYFGPGTRLTVL.

V is TRBV30 and J is TRBJ1-2, with D perhaps matching TRBD1 (6 bases). V lost 1 base and J 4 bases, leaving 10 bases between the germline ends. The CDR3 is 13 amino acids. Germline-derived CDR1 and CDR2 are GTSNPN and SVGIG (reference sequence). The DNA of the CDR3 is TGTGCCTGGAGTGAAACAGGGAGCTATGGCTACACCTTC. It translates to CAWSETGSYGYTF.

The V and J genes are TRBV11-1 and TRBJ2-3; unclear D gene. Germline V gene lookup returns CDR1 SGHAT and CDR2 FQDESV (reference sequence). The CDR3 covers 13 residues. V was pared by 4 bases and J by 4 bases, with 9 bases between. The CDR3 nucleotides read TGTGCCAGCAGCTCCCAGGATGCAGATACGCAGTATTTT. It translates to CASSSQDADTQYF.

This rearrangement joins TRBV14 to TRBJ2-7; TRBD2 matches at 7 bases. The ends lost 6 bases at V and 2 bases at J; junction bases unmatched: 10. This CDR3 has 15 residues. Germline V gene sequence: CDR1 SGHDN, CDR2 FVKESK. The CDR3 sequence is CASSIHTSVPYEQYF. The CDR3 DNA is TGTGCCAGCAGTATCCATACTAGCGTTCCCTACGAGCAGTACTTC.

This chain joins TRBV4-2 and TRBJ2-2; maybe TRBD2 (5 bases). The CDR3 contains 15 residues. The V gene lost 4 bases and the J gene lost 4 bases, with 13 bases spanning the gap. Germline CDR1 and CDR2: LGHNA and YNFKEQ. CDR3 sequence reads: CASSPQASTTGELFF. The CDR3 DNA sequence: TGTGCCAGCAGCCCCCAGGCTAGCACCACCGGGGAGCTGTTTTTT.

The chain couples TRBV9 to TRBJ2-2; unclear D gene. The CDR3 has 18 residues. V lost 1 base, J lost 0 bases, and 16 bases lay in between. Per germline, CDR1 SGDLS and CDR2 YYNGEE. CDR3 nucleotides: TGTGCCAGCAGCGTAATTTCTCTGGCGCGGACGAACACCGGGGAGCTGTTTTTT. Amino acids: CASSVISLARTNTGELFF.

CDR3 DNA: TGTGCCACCAGCAGAGTAGGCAGGCAGTACAATGAGCAGTTCTTC. This encodes CATSRVGRQYNEQFF. The genes are TRBV15 and TRBJ2-1; D unresolved. Deletions cut 1 base from V and 4 bases from J, with 11 bases between. Per the germline V gene, CDR1 is LNHNV and CDR2 is YYDKDF (reference sequence). The CDR3 length is 15 residues. The whole variable domain, filled in from reference TRBV15 and TRBJ2-1, reads DAMVIQNPRYQVTQFGKPVTLSCSQTLNHNVMYWYQQKSSQAPKLLFHYYDKDFNNEADTPDNFQSRRPNTSFCFLDIRSPGLGDTAMYLCATSRVGRQYNEQFFGPGTRLTVL.

V gene TRBV5-1 combines with J gene TRBJ2-7, with D possibly TRBD2 on 6 matching bases. Germline CDR1 SGHRS, CDR2 YFSETQ. CDR3 size: 15 residues. V was cut by 2 bases and J by 0 bases, with 12 bases left in between. The CDR3 spells CASSFHLGSSYEQYF. CDR3 sequence (DNA): TGCGCCAGCAGCTTTCATCTCGGGAGCTCCTACGAGCAGTACTTC.

This clone was recorded once. This chain links TRBV4-1 with TRBJ1-2; D is possibly TRBD1 (5 bases). The CDR3 contains 15 residues. Germline V CDR1 and CDR2: MGHRA, YSYEKL. V was pared by 0 bases and J by 4 bases, with 12 bases between. CDR3 amino acids: CASSQDAGDGYGYTF. The CDR3 DNA reads as TGCGCCAGCAGCCAAGATGCGGGGGATGGCTATGGCTACACCTTC.

The chain is built from TRBV5-1 and TRBJ1-6; 7 bases are a match to TRBD1. This CDR3 comprises 15 residues. V shed 4 bases, J shed 9 bases, and the junction held 10 bases outside the gene matches. In germline, CDR1 is SGHRS, CDR2 YFSETQ. The DNA for the CDR3 is TGCGCCAGCAGCCCTAGACAGGGATTGGGTTCACCCCTCCACTTT. Protein product: CASSPRQGLGSPLHF.

The gene calls are TRBV27 and TRBJ2-2, with a tentative D call TRBD1 (6 bases). The CDR3 has 15 amino acids. The germline gives CDR1 MNHEY, CDR2 SMNVEV (reference sequence). Trimming shortened V by 8 bases and J by 5 bases, and 18 bases separated the two germline ends. Here the CDR3 DNA reads TGTGCCAGCTCCAATGGGCAGGGGTTTACCGGGGAGCTGTTTTTT. Amino acid sequence: CASSNGQGFTGELFF.

The chain is built from TRBV2 and TRBJ1-5; the match to TRBD1 covers 7 bases. V dropped 8 bases and J dropped 0; count of bases not matched to a gene: 4. Looked up from germline, CDR1 is SNHLY and CDR2 is FYNNEI. The CDR3 sequence is 14 residues long. CDR3 region: CASGQEYSNQPQHF. The CDR3 DNA reads TGTGCCAGCGGACAGGAATATAGCAATCAGCCCCAGCATTTT.

The J gene is TRBJ1-5, the V gene TRBV27; maybe TRBD1 (5 bases). Trimming stripped 2 bases from V and 4 bases from J, with 12 bases between. CDR1 is MNHEY, CDR2 SMNVEV, per germline (reference sequence). CDR3 length: 15 amino acids. CDR3: CASSLSGGTNQPQHF. The CDR3 coding sequence is TGTGCCAGCAGTTTAAGCGGGGGAACGAATCAGCCCCAGCATTTT.

This rearrangement joins TRBV18 to TRBJ2-7, with TRBD2 identical over 10 bases. V trimming: 2 bases; J trimming: 1 base; junction bases outside the gene matches: 5. The CDR3 is 16 residues long. Germline CDR1 KGHSH, CDR2 LQKENI. In DNA, the CDR3 is TGTGCCAGCTCACCAGGTTCGACTAGCGGGTCCTACGAGCAGTACTTC. It specifies CASSPGSTSGSYEQYF.

This clone was observed a handful of times. This chain connects TRBV7-8 to TRBJ1-2, with D unclear. Trimming left V 0 bases short and J 3 bases short, with 8 bases between. The CDR3 runs 14 residues. In germline, CDR1 is SGHVS, CDR2 FQNEAQ. In nucleotides, the CDR3 is TGTGCCAGCAGCTTAGCGCTAACAGACTATGGCTACACCTTC. Residues: CASSLALTDYGYTF.

This clone was observed once. This rearrangement joins TRBV6-5 to TRBJ2-7, with 8 positions matching TRBD2. The V segment lost 11 bases and the J segment 1 base; nucleotides outside the gene matches: 7. Germline values: CDR1 MNHEY, CDR2 SVGAGI. CDR3 size: 13 residues. Written as DNA, the CDR3 is TGTGCCGCCGGTCTAGCGGGTTCCTACGAGCAGTACTTC. This translates into CAAGLAGSYEQYF.